This passage covers 26 T cell receptor beta chains from one sample sequenced in a study of OX40 agonist ivuxolimab in advanced cancers. Method: immunoSEQ multiplex PCR; TCRdb's copy keeps in-frame clones and lacks some. The data hold under 95,000 clones, with roughly 81% observed a single time. The sequenced sample was CD4+ or CD8+ T cells sorted from blood, obtained in a trial of the OX40 agonist ivuxolimab. All receptors come from an adult with an advanced solid tumor such as melanoma, head and neck, liver or kidney cancer.

CDR3 amino acids: CASSPDRGVESQHF. The CDR3 DNA follows: TGTGCCAGCAGCCCCGACAGGGGCGTAGAGTCCCAGCATTTT. V gene TRBV7-2 combines with J gene TRBJ1-5, with 8 positions matching TRBD1. Germline V lookup: CDR1 SGHTA, CDR2 FQGNSA. The CDR3 length is 14 residues. V shed 5 bases and J 11 bases; nucleotides not matched to a gene: 11.

CDR3 amino acids: CASSFSQASQETQYF. The CDR3 bases are TGTGCCAGCAGTTTCAGCCAGGCCAGCCAAGAGACCCAGTACTTC. This chain connects TRBV28 to TRBJ2-5; D is unclear. CDR3 length: 15 amino acids. Deletions cut 3 bases from V and 1 base from J, with 12 bases between. Germline V CDR1 and CDR2: MDHEN, SYDVKM.

The chain is built from TRBV4-2 and TRBJ2-2, with D uncertain. Trimming shortened V by 0 bases and J by 5 bases, and 13 bases separated the two germline ends. The length of the CDR3 is 16 residues. Germline V gene sequence: CDR1 LGHNA, CDR2 YNFKEQ. Written as DNA, the CDR3 is TGTGCCAGCAGCCAAGATGGACGAGGTGGGACCGGGGAGCTGTTTTTT. Encoded protein: CASSQDGRGGTGELFF.

The chain is built from TRBV29-1 and TRBJ2-3; no definite D call. Trimming took off 6 bases at V and 5 bases at J, with 12 bases between the two ends. This CDR3 has 12 residues. Germline loops: CDR1 SQVTM, CDR2 ANQGSEA. The CDR3: CSVKENRDTQYF. For the CDR3, the DNA is TGCAGCGTCAAAGAAAACCGAGATACGCAGTATTTT.

This rearrangement joins TRBV5-1 to TRBJ1-1; 7 bases align to TRBD1. Germline V gene sequence: CDR1 SGHRS, CDR2 YFSETQ. CDR3 size: 15 residues. V trimming: 4 bases; J trimming: 4 bases; junction bases outside the gene matches: 10. CDR3 nucleotides: TGCGCCAGCAGCCTACCTGGGACAGAACCCACTGAAGCTTTCTTT. The encoded protein is CASSLPGTEPTEAFF.

The rearrangement joins TRBV4-1 to TRBJ1-5, with 8 positions matching TRBD1. The CDR3 loop spans 15 amino acids. V shed 1 base, J shed 6 bases, and the junction held 5 bases outside the gene matches. From germline, CDR1 is MGHRA and CDR2 YSYEKL. The CDR3 reads CASSQVGQGGQPQHF. The CDR3 bases are TGCGCCAGCAGCCAAGTCGGACAGGGCGGTCAGCCCCAGCATTTT.

CDR3: CASRPGLAGVQQFF. CDR3 bases: TGTGCCAGCAGACCGGGACTAGCGGGAGTTCAGCAGTTCTTC. The J gene is TRBJ2-1, the V gene TRBV6-6, with 14 bases aligning to TRBD2. V lost 6 bases, J lost 11 bases, and 6 bases stayed unmatched. CDR3 length equals 14 residues. Germline-derived CDR1 and CDR2 are MNHNY and SVGAGI (reference sequence).

The chain carries TRBV9 and TRBJ2-7; weak D call: TRBD1 (5 bases). The CDR3 is 16 residues long. V was clipped by 0 bases and J by 7 bases, with 20 bases between them. CDR1 is SGDLS and CDR2 is YYNGEE in the germline V gene. The CDR3 region is CASSVDLLGPTLEQYF. In DNA form, the CDR3 reads TGTGCCAGCAGCGTAGATCTGTTGGGGCCTACTTTAGAGCAGTACTTC.

This rearrangement joins TRBV6-5 to TRBJ1-3; the D is unclear. V dropped 6 bases and J dropped 0 bases, with 9 bases sitting between them. Germline loops: CDR1 MNHEY, CDR2 SVGAGI. The length of the CDR3 is 14 residues. The CDR3 sequence: CASRGRISGNTIYF. Here the CDR3 DNA reads TGTGCCAGCAGAGGACGTATCTCTGGAAACACCATATATTTT.

This chain joins TRBV27 and TRBJ1-1; D unclear. This CDR3 is built from 15 residues. Germline assignment: CDR1 MNHEY and CDR2 SMNVEV (reference sequence). V lost 0 bases and J 0 bases, leaving 8 bases between the germline ends. CDR3 region: CASSLSSPMNTEAFF. The CDR3 nucleotides are TGTGCCAGCAGTTTATCCAGCCCTATGAACACTGAAGCTTTCTTT.

The chain couples TRBV4-2 to TRBJ2-3, with D unclear. This CDR3 contains 14 residues. V shed 1 base and J shed 0 bases, with 5 bases lying between them. Germline lookup yields CDR1 LGHNA and CDR2 YNFKEQ. In DNA form, the CDR3 reads TGTGCCAGCAGCCAAGGTTCCAGCACAGATACGCAGTATTTT. It codes for CASSQGSSTDTQYF.

The V and J genes are TRBV5-1 and TRBJ2-7, with 8 bases aligning to TRBD1. CDR1 is SGHRS and CDR2 is YFSETQ in the germline V gene. CDR3 length: 14 amino acids. V shed 0 bases and J 4 bases; nucleotides not matched to a gene: 3. The CDR3 loop is CASSLADRGYEQYF. DNA of the CDR3: TGCGCCAGCAGCTTGGCCGACAGGGGATACGAGCAGTACTTC.

This chain joins TRBV6-4 and TRBJ2-1; 16 nucleotides match TRBD2. Germline lookup yields CDR1 MRHNA and CDR2 SNTAGT. This CDR3 has 17 residues. J was trimmed by 9 bases and V by 5 bases; bases with no gene match: 10. This chain's CDR3 is CASSPGLAGGPGGEQFF. The CDR3 nucleotides are TGTGCCAGCAGTCCGGGACTAGCGGGAGGGCCGGGGGGTGAGCAGTTCTTC.

The chain uses TRBV28 and TRBJ2-5; unclear D gene. The V and J ends lost 5 bases and 2 bases respectively, with 9 bases between them. This CDR3 is built from 13 residues. Per the germline V gene, CDR1 is MDHEN and CDR2 is SYDVKM. The CDR3 DNA is TGTGCCAGCAGTGCCCATCAACAAGAGACCCAGTACTTC. This sequence encodes CASSAHQQETQYF.

The gene calls are TRBV10-3 and TRBJ1-1; 8 positions agree with TRBD1. V trimming: 5 bases; J trimming: 4 bases; junction bases outside the gene matches: 6. Germline V gives CDR1 ENHRY, CDR2 SYGVKD. The CDR3 totals 14 residues. The CDR3 coding sequence is TGTGCCATCAGTCCGGACAGGGAGGGCACTGAAGCTTTCTTT. This codes for CAISPDREGTEAFF.

The J gene is TRBJ2-1, the V gene TRBV10-3; 7 bases align to TRBD2. From germline, CDR1 is ENHRY and CDR2 SYGVKD. The trim removed 2 bases at V and 8 bases at J, leaving 12 bases unmatched. The CDR3 sequence is 16 residues long. Here the CDR3 DNA reads TGTGCCATCAGTGAGGAGGTCGGCGGGGGTGGCTATGAGCAGTTCTTC. Translated: CAISEEVGGGGYEQFF.

The chain's CDR3 is CASSAGELFF. CDR3 coding DNA: TGTGCCAGCAGTGCCGGGGAGCTGTTTTTT. V usage is TRBV6-1 and J usage is TRBJ2-2; D ambiguous. CDR1 and CDR2 from the germline V gene are MNHNS and SASEGT. CDR3 length: 10 amino acids. V dropped 4 bases and J dropped 6 bases, with 0 bases sitting between them.

V is TRBV9 and J is TRBJ1-5, with TRBD1 matching over 7 bases. The J segment lost 5 bases and the V segment lost 4 bases, leaving 6 bases of the junction unmatched. Germline values: CDR1 SGDLS, CDR2 YYNGEE. CDR3 length: 14 residues. The DNA for the CDR3 is TGTGCCAGCAGCACCGGGCAGGGGGATCAGCCCCAGCATTTT. Protein product: CASSTGQGDQPQHF.

The chain employs TRBV5-1 and TRBJ1-1, with TRBD1 identical over 7 bases. The V segment lost 6 bases and the J segment 3 bases; nucleotides outside the gene matches: 20. CDR3 length: 18 amino acids. In germline, CDR1 is SGHRS, CDR2 YFSETQ. CDR3 in DNA: TGCGCCAGCAACCCCTGGGGACAGTTTTCCTCGGAGGACACTGAAGCTTTCTTT. Translated: CASNPWGQFSSEDTEAFF.

This rearrangement joins TRBV18 to TRBJ1-5; D gene uncertain. The CDR3 has 15 residues. From germline, CDR1 is KGHSH and CDR2 LQKENI. Trimming pared 0 bases from V and 0 bases from J, leaving 6 bases between. CDR3 amino acids: CASSPPGSSNQPQHF. CDR3 nucleotide sequence: TGTGCCAGCTCACCACCCGGGAGTAGCAATCAGCCCCAGCATTTT.

V is TRBV2 and J is TRBJ2-7, with D possibly matching TRBD2 (5 bases). The CDR3 is made up of 12 amino acids. Germline CDR1 and CDR2: SNHLY and FYNNEI. V was trimmed by 8 bases and J by 6 bases, leaving 14 bases between them. The CDR3 nucleotides read TGTGCCAGCGAGGGCCGAGATGGCGAGCAGTACTTC. Translation: CASEGRDGEQYF.

V gene TRBV5-5 combines with J gene TRBJ2-5; unclear D gene. The CDR3 length is 13 residues. Trimming left V 7 bases short and J 2 bases short, with 12 bases between. Per germline, CDR1 SGHKS and CDR2 YYEKEE (reference sequence). CDR3 loop: CASSQVLQETQYF. CDR3 nucleotide sequence: TGTGCCAGCTCCCAGGTTTTACAAGAGACCCAGTACTTC.

The chain uses TRBV7-9 and TRBJ2-7; 11 nucleotides align to TRBD1. The CDR3 has 19 residues. Germline assignment: CDR1 SEHNR and CDR2 FQNEAQ (reference sequence). Unmatched junction bases numbered 10, after V lost 0 bases and J lost 0 bases. CDR3 region: CASSLATGRGTGGSYEQYF. CDR3 DNA: TGTGCCAGCAGCTTAGCGACAGGAAGGGGGACAGGGGGCTCCTACGAGCAGTACTTC.

This chain connects TRBV5-5 to TRBJ2-3; D unclear. V was trimmed by 2 bases and J by 3 bases, leaving 4 bases between them. Germline V gene lookup returns CDR1 SGHKS and CDR2 YYEKEE (reference sequence). The length of the CDR3 is 12 residues. CDR3: CASSLRTDTQYF. CDR3 sequence (DNA): TGTGCCAGCAGCTTACGAACAGATACGCAGTATTTT.

J is TRBJ2-2 and V is TRBV10-3, with D unclear. CDR3 length equals 15 residues. Germline CDR1 and CDR2: ENHRY and SYGVKD. V was pared by 6 bases and J by 5 bases, with 16 bases between. The CDR3 DNA reads as TGTGCCATCAGCGTATACACGGGTCGGACCGGGGAGCTGTTTTTT. Translation gives CAISVYTGRTGELFF.

This clone is a singleton in its sample. The chain uses TRBV19 and TRBJ1-1, with 9 positions matching TRBD1. Germline-derived CDR1 and CDR2 are LNHDA and SQIVND (reference sequence). This CDR3 contains 16 residues. The V gene end was trimmed by 7 bases and the J gene end by 5 bases; junction bases not matched to a gene: 14. The CDR3 DNA reads as TGTGCCAGTACCCTCGGGACAGGGTTTAGTGGGACTGAAGCTTTCTTT. Translated, it gives CASTLGTGFSGTEAFF.